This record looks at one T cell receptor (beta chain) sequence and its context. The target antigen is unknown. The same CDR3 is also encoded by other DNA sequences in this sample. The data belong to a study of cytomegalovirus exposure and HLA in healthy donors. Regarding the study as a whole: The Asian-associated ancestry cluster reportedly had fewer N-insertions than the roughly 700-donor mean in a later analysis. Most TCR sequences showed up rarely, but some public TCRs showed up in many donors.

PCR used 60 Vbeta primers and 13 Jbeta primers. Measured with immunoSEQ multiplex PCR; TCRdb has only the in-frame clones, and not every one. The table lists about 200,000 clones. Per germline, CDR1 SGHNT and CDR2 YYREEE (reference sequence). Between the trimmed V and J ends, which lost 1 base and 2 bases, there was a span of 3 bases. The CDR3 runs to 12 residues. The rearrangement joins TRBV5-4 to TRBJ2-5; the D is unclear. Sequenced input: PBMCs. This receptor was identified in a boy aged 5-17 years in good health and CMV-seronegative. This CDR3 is CASSLPQETQYF. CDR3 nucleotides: TGTGCCAGCAGCTTGCCTCAAGAGACCCAGTACTTC.